The rows below give T cell receptor beta chains drawn from one sample of a study of T cell responses to AZD1222 COVID-19 vaccine. The assay was immunoSEQ multiplex PCR, and TCRdb's table has in-frame clones only and misses some. The sample lists around 80,000 clones; 75% to 95% were seen once. This specimen was peripheral blood, taken 28 days after the second AZD1222 dose. Receptors were obtained from an adult who received the AZD1222 COVID-19 vaccine. CDR3s include the opening cysteine and the closing phenylalanine or tryptophan. D genes are given only for firm matches. Rows give clone size only sometimes, using once, few, many, or a class for an expanded clone.

d_call	v_call	cdr3_length	j_call	clone_size	cdr3_aa	cdr3_nt
.	TRBV9	13	TRBJ2-1	.	CASSGSNYNEQFF	TGTGCCAGCTCCGGCAGTAACTACAATGAGCAGTTCTTC
.	TRBV6-2/TRBV6-3	12	TRBJ1-2	.	CASSSRDYGYTF	TGTGCCAGCAGTTCTCGCGACTATGGCTACACCTTC
TRBD1	TRBV10-2	13	TRBJ2-7	.	CASRRQGIDEQYF	TGCGCCAGCAGGAGACAGGGGATCGACGAGCAGTACTTC
.	TRBV20-1	11	TRBJ1-1	.	CSARTGTEAFF	TGCAGTGCTAGGACTGGCACTGAAGCTTTCTTT
.	TRBV2	16	TRBJ1-5	few	CASRLIGGLADQPQHF	TGTGCCAGCAGGCTAATAGGAGGACTAGCTGATCAGCCCCAGCATTTT
.	TRBV27	13	TRBJ2-2	.	CATCGANTGELFF	TGTGCCACCTGTGGCGCGAACACCGGGGAGCTGTTTTTT
.	TRBV6-4	16	TRBJ1-5	.	CASSSRGHSRNQPQHF	TGTGCCAGCAGCTCCCGGGGCCACTCCCGCAATCAGCCCCAGCATTTT
TRBD1	TRBV19	16	TRBJ1-1	few	CASSQDRGRGNTEAFF	TGTGCCAGTAGTCAGGACAGGGGGCGTGGGAACACTGAAGCTTTCTTT
.	TRBV10-3	14	TRBJ2-7	.	CAISESGTAYEQYF	TGTGCCATCAGTGAGTCAGGGACTGCCTACGAGCAGTACTTC
TRBD2	TRBV6-1	15	TRBJ2-3	.	CASRGGSLAADTQYF	TGTGCCAGCAGGGGGGGGTCCCTTGCGGCAGATACGCAGTATTTT
.	TRBV24-1	14	TRBJ2-3	.	CATSDPGQTDTQYF	TGTGCCACCAGTGACCCTGGACAGACGGATACGCAGTATTTT
TRBD2	TRBV18	15	TRBJ2-1	.	CASSPRSGSYNEQFF	TGTGCCAGCTCACCACGGAGCGGGAGCTACAATGAGCAGTTCTTC
.	TRBV3-1/TRBV3-2	16	TRBJ2-1	.	CASSGHREGFYNEQFF	TGTGCCAGCAGCGGCCACAGGGAAGGTTTTTACAATGAGCAGTTCTTC
.	TRBV19	15	TRBJ1-1	.	CASSIDPAGYTEAFF	TGTGCCAGTAGTATAGATCCCGCAGGGTACACTGAAGCTTTCTTT
TRBD2	TRBV7-8	14	TRBJ2-7	.	CASSTGLAGNEQYF	TGTGCCAGCAGCACCGGACTAGCGGGAAATGAGCAGTACTTC
.	TRBV3-1/TRBV3-2	15	TRBJ1-3	once	CASSQDSGSGNTIYF	TGTGCCAGCAGCCAAGATTCAGGCTCTGGAAACACCATATATTTT
.	TRBV20-1	10	TRBJ2-1	.	CSASRSEQFF	TGCAGTGCTAGTCGGAGTGAGCAGTTCTTC
.	TRBV27	16	TRBJ2-3	.	CASSLSWQVPTDTQYF	TGTGCCAGCAGTTTATCGTGGCAGGTACCTACAGATACGCAGTATTTT
TRBD1	TRBV5-1	16	TRBJ1-1	.	CASSLGQGALVTEAFF	TGCGCCAGCAGCTTGGGGCAGGGGGCGCTTGTTACTGAAGCTTTCTTT
.	TRBV3-1/TRBV3-2	12	TRBJ1-1	.	CASSYLTAEAFF	TGTGCCAGCAGCTACCTAACGGCTGAAGCTTTCTTT